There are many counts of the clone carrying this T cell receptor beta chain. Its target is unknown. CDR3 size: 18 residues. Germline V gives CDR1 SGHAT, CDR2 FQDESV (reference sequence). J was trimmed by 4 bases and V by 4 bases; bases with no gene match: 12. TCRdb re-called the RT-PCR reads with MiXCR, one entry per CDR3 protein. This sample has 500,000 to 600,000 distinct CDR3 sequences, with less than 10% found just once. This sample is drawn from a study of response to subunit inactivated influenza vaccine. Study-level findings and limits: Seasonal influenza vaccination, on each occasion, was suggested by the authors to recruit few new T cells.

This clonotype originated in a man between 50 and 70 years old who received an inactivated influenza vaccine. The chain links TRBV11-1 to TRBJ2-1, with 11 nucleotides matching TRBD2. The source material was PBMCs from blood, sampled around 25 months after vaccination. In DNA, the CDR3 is TGTGCCAGCAGCTCCGCCCTCGGGGGGACTAGCGGTTACAATGAGCAGTTCTTC. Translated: CASSSALGGTSGYNEQFF.